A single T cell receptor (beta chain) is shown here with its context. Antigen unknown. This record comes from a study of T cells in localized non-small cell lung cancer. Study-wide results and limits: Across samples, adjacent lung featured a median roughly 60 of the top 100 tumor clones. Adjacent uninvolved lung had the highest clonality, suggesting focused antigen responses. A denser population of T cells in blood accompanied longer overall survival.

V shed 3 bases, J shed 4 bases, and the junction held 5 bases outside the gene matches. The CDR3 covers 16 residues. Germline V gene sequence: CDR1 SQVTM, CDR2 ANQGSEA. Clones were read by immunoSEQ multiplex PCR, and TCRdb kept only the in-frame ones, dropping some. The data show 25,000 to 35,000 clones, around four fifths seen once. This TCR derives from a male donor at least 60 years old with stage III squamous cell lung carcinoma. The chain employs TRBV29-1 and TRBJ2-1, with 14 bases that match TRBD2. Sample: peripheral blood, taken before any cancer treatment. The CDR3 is CSVDGGTSGSYNEQFF. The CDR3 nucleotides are TGCAGCGTTGATGGGGGGACTAGCGGGAGTTACAATGAGCAGTTCTTC.